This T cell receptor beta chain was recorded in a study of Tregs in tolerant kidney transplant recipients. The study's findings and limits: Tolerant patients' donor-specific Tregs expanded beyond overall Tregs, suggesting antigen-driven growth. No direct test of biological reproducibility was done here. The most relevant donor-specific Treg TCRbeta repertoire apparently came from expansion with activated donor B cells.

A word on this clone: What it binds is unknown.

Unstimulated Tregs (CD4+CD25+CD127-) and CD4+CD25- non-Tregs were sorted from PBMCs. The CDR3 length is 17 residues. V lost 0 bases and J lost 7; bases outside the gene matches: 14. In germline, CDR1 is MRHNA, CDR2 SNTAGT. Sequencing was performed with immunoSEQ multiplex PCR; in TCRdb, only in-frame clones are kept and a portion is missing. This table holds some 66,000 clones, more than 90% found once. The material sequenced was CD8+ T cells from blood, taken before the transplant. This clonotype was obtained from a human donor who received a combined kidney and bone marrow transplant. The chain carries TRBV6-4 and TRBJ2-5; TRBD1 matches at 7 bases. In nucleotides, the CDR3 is TGTGCCAGCAGTGACTCGAGAGGAAACAGGGGATTGAGGACCCAGTACTTC. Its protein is CASSDSRGNRGLRTQYF.